The rows below give T cell receptor beta chains drawn from one sample of a study of response to subunit inactivated influenza vaccine. One entry per CDR3 protein results from TCRdb running MiXCR on the RT-PCR reads. The table shows approximately 680,000 distinct CDR3 sequences, with more than 15% occurring only once. Specimen: PBMCs from blood, collected 11 to 12 days after vaccination. All receptors come from a man aged 50 to 60 who received an inactivated influenza vaccine. CDR3s include the opening cysteine and the closing phenylalanine or tryptophan. The order of the fields is D gene, V gene, clone size, J gene, CDR3 protein, CDR3 DNA. The D gene is left open where the match is weak. Only part of the rows carry a size: once, few, many, or a class if the clone is expanded.

NA	TRBV4-3	NA	TRBJ2-1	CASSQDGGQGRVEQFF	TGCGCCAGCAGCCAAGATGGTGGGCAGGGGCGGGTTGAGCAGTTCTTC
NA	TRBV28	many	TRBJ2-5	CASSFFGGQETQYF	TGTGCCAGCAGTTTTTTCGGGGGTCAAGAGACCCAGTACTTC
TRBD1	TRBV4-1	few	TRBJ2-2	CASSPRQGDGELFF	TGCGCCAGCAGCCCGAGACAGGGAGATGGGGAGCTGTTTTTT
NA	TRBV10-3	NA	TRBJ2-7	CAISDPNVGFGGIYEQYF	TGTGCCATCAGTGACCCCAACGTCGGGTTCGGGGGAATTTACGAGCAGTACTTC
TRBD2	TRBV11-2	NA	TRBJ2-3	CASSSLAGLSTDTQYF	TGTGCCAGCAGCTCGCTAGCGGGGCTAAGCACAGATACGCAGTATTTT
TRBD1	TRBV25-1	NA	TRBJ1-4	CASRWTGWEPLNEKLFF	TGTGCCAGCAGATGGACAGGGTGGGAGCCTCTGAATGAAAAACTGTTTTTT
NA	TRBV10-1	few	TRBJ2-1	CASSFGTPGEQFF	TGCGCCAGCAGTTTCGGGACTCCGGGTGAGCAGTTCTTC
NA	TRBV5-1	NA	TRBJ2-7	CASSMGPKLGGYEQYF	TGCGCCAGCAGCATGGGACCGAAACTAGGGGGATACGAGCAGTACTTC
TRBD2	TRBV20-1	few	TRBJ2-1	CSARVGLALNEQFF	TGCAGTGCTAGAGTGGGACTAGCGCTCAATGAGCAGTTCTTC
TRBD2	TRBV4-3	NA	TRBJ2-3	CASSLILAGGPDTQYF	TGCGCCAGCAGCTTAATTCTAGCGGGGGGGCCAGATACGCAGTATTTT
NA	TRBV12-3/TRBV12-4	few	TRBJ2-3	CASRAPRQAGRTDTQYF	TGTGCCAGCAGGGCCCCCCGACAGGCCGGCAGGACAGATACGCAGTATTTT
TRBD1	TRBV28	few	TRBJ2-7	CASSLGTGPYYEQYF	TGTGCCAGCAGTCTCGGGACAGGGCCCTACTACGAGCAGTACTTC
NA	TRBV7-9	NA	TRBJ2-3	CAAHRVDTQYF	TGTGCCGCTCACAGGGTAGATACGCAGTATTTT
TRBD2	TRBV7-9	many	TRBJ2-7	CASSLVTSGTYEQYF	TGTGCCAGCAGCTTAGTGACTAGCGGGACCTACGAGCAGTACTTC
TRBD1	TRBV15	few	TRBJ2-1	CATSRDQGAYNEQFF	TGTGCCACCAGCAGAGATCAGGGGGCCTACAATGAGCAGTTCTTC
TRBD1	TRBV29-1	few	TRBJ2-1	CSVRQGGNNEQFF	TGCAGCGTTCGACAGGGGGGGAATAATGAGCAGTTCTTC
TRBD1	TRBV3-1	NA	TRBJ1-1	CASRMRQGNTEAFF	TGTGCCAGCAGAATGAGACAGGGAAACACTGAAGCTTTCTTT
TRBD1	TRBV6-4	NA	TRBJ2-2	CASTPRTGGTGEPFF	TGTGCCAGCACCCCCCGGACAGGGGGCACCGGGGAGCCGTTTTTT
TRBD2	TRBV5-1	NA	TRBJ2-7	CASRKTSAGNHEQYF	TGCGCCAGCAGAAAAACTAGCGCGGGGAATCACGAGCAGTACTTC
NA	TRBV5-1	few	TRBJ2-3	CASSLGVTSTDTQYF	TGCGCCAGCAGCTTGGGGGTTACTAGCACAGATACGCAGTATTTT
TRBD2	TRBV9	NA	TRBJ2-3	CASSVEGGGPTDTQYF	TGTGCCAGCAGCGTAGAGGGCGGGGGTCCCACAGATACGCAGTATTTT
NA	TRBV7-2	NA	TRBJ2-1	CASSQGHANNEQFF	TGTGCCAGCAGCCAGGGCCACGCCAACAATGAGCAGTTCTTC
TRBD2	TRBV5-4	NA	TRBJ2-5	CASSLMLAGDVETQYF	TGTGCCAGCAGCTTAATGCTAGCGGGAGACGTAGAGACCCAGTACTTC
TRBD1	TRBV20-1	NA	TRBJ1-1	CSASPADRPNTEAFF	TGCAGTGCTAGTCCGGCGGACAGGCCGAACACTGAAGCTTTCTTT
NA	TRBV20-1	NA	TRBJ2-3	CSARGNRDTDTQYF	TGCAGTGCTAGAGGTAACAGGGACACAGATACGCAGTATTTT
NA	TRBV20-1	NA	TRBJ2-1	CSATPGGATGSDEQFF	TGCAGTGCTACCCCTGGAGGGGCAACGGGGAGCGATGAGCAGTTCTTC
TRBD1	TRBV15	many	TRBJ2-3	CATSTYYSGTEPTDTQYF	TGTGCCACCAGCACCTACTACTCCGGGACAGAGCCCACAGATACGCAGTATTTT
TRBD2	TRBV5-1	NA	TRBJ2-1	CASSLEEASGRFEQFF	TGCGCCAGCAGCTTGGAAGAGGCTAGCGGGAGGTTTGAGCAGTTCTTC
TRBD1	TRBV2	NA	TRBJ1-1	CASPTGKGAEAFF	TGTGCCAGCCCGACAGGGAAAGGGGCTGAAGCTTTCTTT
NA	TRBV5-6	few	TRBJ2-5	CASSPVALETQYF	TGTGCCAGCAGCCCGGTCGCTTTAGAGACCCAGTACTTC
NA	TRBV5-4	NA	TRBJ2-7	CASSLDFGAVTYEQYF	TGTGCCAGCAGCTTGGACTTCGGAGCGGTAACCTACGAGCAGTACTTC
TRBD2	TRBV5-1	NA	TRBJ2-1	CASSGSAGETYNEQFF	TGCGCCAGCAGCGGATCAGCGGGAGAAACCTACAATGAGCAGTTCTTC
TRBD2	TRBV10-2	few	TRBJ2-3	CASSDPAGGHADTQYF	TGCGCCAGCAGTGACCCCGCGGGGGGGCACGCAGATACGCAGTATTTT
NA	TRBV4-2	few	TRBJ2-7	CASSRGGGAYEQYF	TGTGCCAGCAGCAGGGGGGGAGGGGCGTACGAGCAGTACTTC
TRBD2	TRBV12-3/TRBV12-4	NA	TRBJ2-6	CASSLALGRGLTRSSGANVLTF	TGTGCCAGCAGTTTAGCGCTGGGGAGGGGCCTAACAAGGAGCTCTGGGGCCAACGTCCTGACTTTC
TRBD2	TRBV12-3/TRBV12-4	NA	TRBJ2-1	CASSFLAGDNEQFF	TGTGCCAGCAGTTTTCTAGCGGGGGACAATGAGCAGTTCTTC
NA	TRBV19	NA	TRBJ2-6	CASTAGGSGANVLTF	TGTGCCAGTACTGCCGGTGGCTCTGGGGCCAACGTCCTGACTTTC
NA	TRBV5-1	few	TRBJ2-1	CASAEGAVVGNEQFF	TGCGCCTCCGCGGAAGGAGCGGTCGTTGGCAATGAGCAGTTCTTC
TRBD1	TRBV29-1	NA	TRBJ2-2	CSVVSGTGGPGELFF	TGCAGCGTTGTTTCCGGGACAGGGGGCCCCGGGGAGCTGTTTTTT
NA	TRBV5-1	few	TRBJ1-6	CASSLDGGGDNSPLHF	TGCGCCAGCAGCCTCGACGGAGGGGGGGATAATTCACCCCTCCACTTT
NA	TRBV29-1	few	TRBJ1-4	CSALPRAGSEKLFF	TGCAGCGCGCTTCCGCGGGCGGGAAGTGAAAAACTGTTTTTT
NA	TRBV12-3/TRBV12-4	many	TRBJ1-5	CASRGQPQHF	TGTGCCAGCAGGGGACAGCCCCAGCATTTT
TRBD2	TRBV7-9	NA	TRBJ2-1	CASSPSGRRGAAREQFF	TGTGCCAGCAGTCCTAGTGGTCGGCGGGGGGCAGCAAGGGAGCAGTTCTTC